The source of this TCR beta chain is a study of T-cell reconstitution after alpha-beta-depleted transplantation in children. This clonotype was seen a handful of times. The germline gene is not matched at one end of the junction; a read error may be the cause. Preparation of the TCRbeta library involved a method that used unique molecular identifiers. A single record per CDR3 protein comes from TCRdb applying MiXCR to the PCR reads. Of approximately 510,000 distinct CDR3 sequences in the sample, 18% were seen once. CDR1 SGHTA and CDR2 FQGNSA come from the germline V gene. The CDR3 spans 14 residues. The chain employs TRBV7-2 and TRBJ2-3; no clear D. This sample comprised PBMCs from the stem cell graft donor, obtained from the stem cell graft. This clonotype was sampled from a human donor who donated a stem cell graft to a child with acute lymphoblastic leukemia. The CDR3 sequence is CASSLQWSTDTQYF. As DNA, the CDR3 is TGTGCCAGCAGCTTACAGTGGAGCACCGATACGCAGTATTTT.